Below, 18 T cell receptor beta chains from the same sample are listed, as sequenced in a study of blood T cell repertoires in COVID-19. The data were produced by immunoSEQ multiplex PCR, yet TCRdb's version contains in-frame clones alone and is incomplete. This sample carries some 72,000 clones, approximately 90% of them seen once, and the ten largest clones take just under 0.6%. The sample taken for sequencing was peripheral blood. These receptors were obtained from a man aged 55 to 70 with acute or convalescent COVID-19.

Worth noting for this clone: No DNA is shown, since the ends of the CDR3 on it are uncertain; the CDR3 is the one TCRdb lists. The CDR3 here is CAWSVGQGIEYF. This sequence joins TRBV30 and TRBJ2-7; the DNA was not compared with TRBD1, the D call given in the table. Ends included, the CDR3 has 12 residues. The germline CDR1 and CDR2 sequences are GTSNPN and SVGIG (reference sequence).

The V call is TRBV7-3, the J call TRBJ2-3, with a tentative D call TRBD2 (6 bases). The CDR3 contains 17 residues. Germline V gene sequence: CDR1 SGHTA, CDR2 FQGTGA. V shed 5 bases and J shed 0 bases, with 18 bases lying between them. CDR3 region: CASSAGALGTSTDTQYF. In DNA form, the CDR3 reads TGTGCCAGCAGCGCCGGGGCACTAGGGACTAGCACAGATACGCAGTATTTT.

J is TRBJ2-2 and V is TRBV19, with D possibly being TRBD2 (6 bases). The germline V gene has CDR1 LNHDA and CDR2 SQIVND (reference sequence). CDR3 length equals 18 residues. V lost 3 bases to trimming and J lost 3 bases, with 20 bases between them. CDR3 coding DNA: TGTGCCAGTAGTATGCAGATGGGTTCGGGGGAGGACACCGGGGAGCTGTTTTTT. Translated, it gives CASSMQMGSGEDTGELFF.

The genes are TRBV3-1 (or the pseudogene TRBV3-2) and TRBJ2-2; D is unresolved. Trimming took off 4 bases at V and 2 bases at J, with 20 bases between the two ends. Germline CDR1 reads LGHDT; CDR2 reads YNNKEL (reference sequence). The length of the CDR3 is 18 residues. Here the CDR3 reads CASSPYAAVPYNTGELFF. CDR3 coding DNA: TGTGCCAGCAGCCCCTACGCGGCAGTCCCATACAACACCGGGGAGCTGTTTTTT.

CDR3 in DNA: TGTGCCAGCACCTTTAGGGGAGGCAATGAGCAGTTCTTC. Protein sequence: CASTFRGGNEQFF. This chain links TRBV27 with TRBJ2-1, with D maybe TRBD2 (6 bases). CDR3 length: 13 residues. Germline CDR1 and CDR2: MNHEY and SMNVEV (reference sequence). The ends were cut back, 7 bases at V and 6 bases at J, with 13 bases in the middle.

This clone was detected once. Other nucleotide sequences from this sample produce the same CDR3. V and J are TRBV5-6 and TRBJ1-1; D perhaps matches TRBD1 (5 bases). This CDR3 has 14 residues. CDR1 and CDR2 (germline): SGHDT, YYEEEE. V lost 0 bases to trimming and J lost 4 bases, with 10 bases between them. This CDR3 is CASSLGQGTTEAFF. DNA for the CDR3: TGTGCCAGCAGCTTGGGGCAGGGAACCACTGAAGCTTTCTTT. Supplemented by reference TRBV5-6 and TRBJ1-1, the full variable domain reads DAGVTQSPTHLIKTRGQQVTLRCSPKSGHDTVSWYQQALGQGPQFIFQYYEEEERQRGNFPDRFSGHQFPNYSSELNVNALLLGDSALYLCASSLGQGTTEAFFGQGTRLTVV.

The chain employs TRBV9 and TRBJ2-5, with D perhaps matching TRBD1 (5 bases). The germline CDR1 and CDR2 sequences are SGDLS and YYNGEE. There are 13 residues in the CDR3. V shed 2 bases and J shed 3 bases, with 8 bases lying between them. CDR3 protein: CASSVIGEETQYF. CDR3 nucleotide sequence: TGTGCCAGCAGCGTCATAGGGGAAGAGACCCAGTACTTC.

This clone was detected once. CDR3 region: CASSKEITGQGAGNTIYF. CDR3 nucleotides: TGTGCCAGTAGTAAAGAAATTACCGGACAGGGAGCAGGAAACACCATATATTTT. The chain joins TRBV19 to TRBJ1-3; 8 nucleotides align to TRBD1. The CDR3 is made up of 18 amino acids. The junction had 15 bases not matched to a gene; V was cut back by 4 bases and J by 4 bases. CDR1 LNHDA and CDR2 SQIVND come from the germline V gene (reference sequence).

This chain links TRBV24-1 with TRBJ2-3; D might be TRBD1 (6 bases). The CDR3 extends over 11 amino acids. Germline V gives CDR1 KGHDR, CDR2 SFDVKD. The V gene lost 9 bases and the J gene lost 3 bases, with 6 bases spanning the gap. This CDR3 reads CATGTTDTQYF. In nucleotides, the CDR3 is TGTGCCACCGGGACAACAGATACGCAGTATTTT.

This sequence joins TRBV5-1 and TRBJ1-2; no reliable D call. The V and J ends lost 4 bases and 0 bases respectively, with 13 bases between them. The CDR3 runs 15 residues. In germline, CDR1 is SGHRS, CDR2 YFSETQ. CDR3 loop: CASSIGLYSNYGYTF. The DNA for the CDR3 is TGCGCCAGCAGCATTGGACTGTATTCTAACTATGGCTACACCTTC.

The V and J genes are TRBV2 and TRBJ2-3; D not resolved. Trimming left V 8 bases short and J 2 bases short, with 14 bases between. This CDR3 comprises 14 residues. CDR1 is SNHLY, CDR2 FYNNEI, per germline. The CDR3 nucleotides read TGTGCCAGCGGCTTGGTAGCAGACACAGATACGCAGTATTTT. Protein sequence: CASGLVADTDTQYF.

The CDR3 DNA follows: TGTGCCAGTAAACAGGGGTTCACCGGGGAGCTGTTTTTT. Translated, it gives CASKQGFTGELFF. This rearrangement joins TRBV9 to TRBJ2-2; 7 bases fit TRBD1. The V gene's germline CDR1 is SGDLS and CDR2 YYNGEE. This CDR3 is built from 13 residues. J was trimmed by 4 bases and V by 8 bases; bases with no gene match: 5.

The chain is built from TRBV5-6 and TRBJ2-7, with a possible D match to TRBD1 (5 bases). The germline V gene encodes CDR1 SGHDT and CDR2 YYEEEE. Trimming removed 1 base from V and 3 bases from J, with 8 bases in between. CDR3 length equals 13 residues. The CDR3 bases are TGTGCCAGCAGCTTGACAGGCCGCTACGAGCAGTACTTC. As protein: CASSLTGRYEQYF. Drawing the rest from reference TRBV5-6 and TRBJ2-7, the complete variable domain is DAGVTQSPTHLIKTRGQQVTLRCSPKSGHDTVSWYQQALGQGPQFIFQYYEEEERQRGNFPDRFSGHQFPNYSSELNVNALLLGDSALYLCASSLTGRYEQYFGPGTRLTVT.

The chain carries TRBV5-6 and TRBJ2-1; 11 bases align to TRBD2. CDR1 is SGHDT, CDR2 YYEEEE, per germline. V gave up 0 bases and J gave up 10 bases; unmatched junction bases: 6. This CDR3 spans 15 amino acids. The CDR3 region has the DNA TGTGCCAGCAGCTTGGTGCTAGCGGGAGGAGGAGAGCAGTTCTTC. It specifies CASSLVLAGGGEQFF.

The chain couples TRBV9 to TRBJ2-1, with unresolved D. Germline CDR1 SGDLS, CDR2 YYNGEE. V was pared by 0 bases and J by 1 base, with 5 bases between. This CDR3 is built from 14 residues. CDR3 bases: TGTGCCAGCAGCGTAGCGTCGTCCTACAATGAGCAGTTCTTC. Translating it yields CASSVASSYNEQFF.

The chain employs TRBV19 and TRBJ2-3; TRBD2 matches 10 bases. Trimming took 3 bases from V and 7 from J; bases not matched to a gene: 7. In germline, CDR1 is LNHDA, CDR2 SQIVND (reference sequence). The CDR3 contains 15 residues. The CDR3 nucleotides read TGTGCCAGTAGTATTGAACTAGCGGGGAGGAATACGCAGTATTTT. The encoded protein is CASSIELAGRNTQYF.

The rearrangement joins TRBV11-2 to TRBJ2-1, with 8 bases lining up with TRBD2. CDR3 length equals 14 residues. V lost 4 bases and J lost 6; bases outside the gene matches: 5. Germline loops: CDR1 SGHAT, CDR2 FQNNGV. The CDR3 region is CASSSAGTSNEQFF. The CDR3 DNA reads as TGTGCCAGCAGCTCAGCGGGGACTAGCAATGAGCAGTTCTTC.

J is TRBJ1-1 and V is TRBV5-1; D is uncertain. V was clipped by 0 bases and J by 3 bases, with 9 bases between them. Germline CDR1 SGHRS, CDR2 YFSETQ. This CDR3 is built from 14 residues. This chain's CDR3 is CASSLGGSDTEAFF. The CDR3 coding sequence is TGCGCCAGCAGCTTGGGAGGGTCCGACACTGAAGCTTTCTTT.